This passage covers 12 T cell receptor beta chains from one sample sequenced in a study of Ad26.COV2.S vaccination and SARS-CoV-2 variants (dated by TCRdb to 2020 to 2022). Read against the paper, the sample's treatment or condition label means: around 19 received Ad26.COV2.S at low or high dose, single or two shots; about 5 received placebo; per-sample allocation not given. For vaccine and placebo recipients, repertoires were sequenced using samples collected on day 63 after the first injection. The method was the immunoSEQ multiplex PCR assay. Sourced from immuneACCESS, this table was stored by TCRdb with only in-frame sequences that have V and J called. A share of the clones is absent; for the studies checked, an unresolved V gene accounts for under half, and the remainder has no known explanation. The sample table shows around 300,000 clones, and roughly 90% are seen once. Approximately 5% of the sample comes from the top ten.

The material was peripheral blood, obtained in a trial of Ad26.COV2.S vaccine versus placebo. The receptors here all came from a person aged 18-65 years who received the Ad26.COV2.S COVID-19 vaccine or a placebo.

CDR3 nucleotide sequence: TGTGCCAGCAGTTTACCCAGTAGCTACACCGGGGAGCTGTTTTTT. Encoded protein: CASSLPSSYTGELFF. The V and J genes are TRBV28 and TRBJ2-2; no clear D gene. Looked up from germline, CDR1 is MDHEN and CDR2 is SYDVKM. V dropped 2 bases and J dropped 3 bases, with 10 bases sitting between them. This CDR3 contains 15 residues.

The chain is built from TRBV5-1 and TRBJ1-1; no reliable D call. Between the trimmed V and J ends, which lost 5 bases and 1 base, there was a span of 15 bases. Looked up from germline, CDR1 is SGHRS and CDR2 is YFSETQ. The CDR3 loop spans 15 amino acids. The DNA of the CDR3 is TGCGCCAGCAGACTCCAACCAGGAGGGAACACTGAAGCTTTCTTT. It codes for CASRLQPGGNTEAFF. The entire variable domain, with the rest obtained from reference TRBV5-1 and TRBJ1-1, is as follows: KAGVTQTPRYLIKTRGQQVTLSCSPISGHRSVSWYQQTPGQGLQFLFEYFSETQRNKGNFPGRFSGRQFSNSRSEMNVSTLELGDSALYLCASRLQPGGNTEAFFGQGTRLTVV.

This clone was seen a single time. The chain recombines TRBV5-6 with TRBJ1-1; 7 nucleotides agree with TRBD1. The CDR3 length is 14 residues. Trimming at V came to 4 bases and at J to 4 bases, leaving 7 bases not matched to a gene. Germline CDR1 SGHDT, CDR2 YYEEEE. The CDR3 DNA reads as TGTGCCAGCAGCCTCTTAAGGGGGCCCACTGAAGCTTTCTTT. It yields the protein CASSLLRGPTEAFF. Full variable domain (remainder filled in from reference TRBV5-6 and TRBJ1-1): DAGVTQSPTHLIKTRGQQVTLRCSPKSGHDTVSWYQQALGQGPQFIFQYYEEEERQRGNFPDRFSGHQFPNYSSELNVNALLLGDSALYLCASSLLRGPTEAFFGQGTRLTVV.

V is TRBV7-9 and J is TRBJ2-3, with 8 bases fitting TRBD1. This CDR3 spans 15 amino acids. The V gene end was trimmed by 3 bases and the J gene end by 3 bases; junction bases not matched to a gene: 5. Germline V CDR1 and CDR2: SEHNR, FQNEAQ (reference sequence). In DNA, the CDR3 is TGTGCCAGCAGCTTTGGGGACAGGAGAACAGATACGCAGTATTTT. Its translation is CASSFGDRRTDTQYF.

This chain joins TRBV2 and TRBJ2-7, with TRBD1 as a possible D gene (6 bases). The germline gives CDR1 SNHLY, CDR2 FYNNEI. V lost 6 bases and J lost 3, with 12 bases in between. The CDR3 extends over 13 amino acids. CDR3 in DNA: TGTGCCAGCAGACGCAGGGGTGTCTACGAGCAGTACTTC. It codes for CASRRRGVYEQYF.

Here the CDR3 DNA reads TGTGCCAGCAGCTTCGGACAGGGATTTTACGAGCAGTACTTC. This encodes CASSFGQGFYEQYF. This chain connects TRBV11-2 to TRBJ2-7; TRBD1 aligns across 8 bases. CDR1 is SGHAT, CDR2 FQNNGV, per germline. The length of the CDR3 is 14 residues. The J segment lost 4 bases and the V segment lost 3 bases, leaving 5 bases of the junction unmatched.

V and J are TRBV5-6 and TRBJ1-2, with 9 bases that match TRBD1. Trimming cost V 0 bases and J 6 bases; bases outside gene matches: 9. The CDR3 contains 16 residues. Germline lookup yields CDR1 SGHDT and CDR2 YYEEEE. The CDR3 DNA is TGTGCCAGCAGCTTGGGGACAGGGGTGACTAGTAATGGCTACACCTTC. This sequence encodes CASSLGTGVTSNGYTF.

This rearrangement joins TRBV19 to TRBJ1-2; no reliable D call. In germline, CDR1 is LNHDA, CDR2 SQIVND (reference sequence). The CDR3 has 11 residues. Trimming pared 4 bases from V and 7 bases from J, leaving 7 bases between. This chain's CDR3 is CASSKGVGYTF. CDR3 in DNA: TGTGCCAGTAGTAAGGGCGTTGGCTACACCTTC.

This chain joins TRBV7-2 and TRBJ2-7, with D possibly matching TRBD1 (6 bases). Germline V gene data show CDR1 as SGHTA and CDR2 as FQGNSA. Trimming stripped 4 bases from V and 1 base from J, with 11 bases between. This CDR3 region has 14 residues. The CDR3 region is CASSSFQGSYEQYF. The CDR3 DNA follows: TGTGCCAGCAGCTCTTTCCAGGGGTCCTACGAGCAGTACTTC.

The table lists this clone with a count of one. The gene calls are TRBV13 and TRBJ2-5; 12 bases are shared with TRBD2. V lost 4 bases and J lost 3; bases outside the gene matches: 6. Per the germline V gene, CDR1 is PRHDT and CDR2 is FYEKMQ (reference sequence). The CDR3 extends over 16 amino acids. The chain's CDR3 is CASSYPRTSGEETQYF. The DNA for the CDR3 is TGTGCCAGCAGCTACCCCCGGACTAGCGGGGAAGAGACCCAGTACTTC.

This clone was counted a single time. The chain is built from TRBV18 and TRBJ2-5, with no clear D. Looked up from germline, CDR1 is KGHSH and CDR2 is LQKENI. V lost 5 bases, J lost 5 bases, and 12 bases lay in between. The CDR3 length is 13 residues. The CDR3 loop reads CASSMDLGETQYF. Here the CDR3 DNA reads TGTGCCAGCTCAATGGATCTCGGGGAGACCCAGTACTTC.

The chain joins TRBV21-1 to TRBJ1-2. TRBV21-1 is assigned pseudogene status. CDR3 length equals 16 residues. CDR3 bases: TGTGCCAGCAGCAAAGTGTTAGGGCCGTCCCGGTATGGCTACACCTTC. Protein: CASSKVLGPSRYGYTF.